Shown below are 3 T cell receptor beta chains from a single sample sequenced in a study of cytomegalovirus exposure and HLA in healthy donors. The PCR used 60 Vbeta and 13 Jbeta primers. TCRdb's table, derived via immunoSEQ multiplex PCR, lists solely in-frame clones and lacks some. The table shows approximately 220,000 clones, with roughly 85% occurring only once. Material: PBMCs. The receptors stem from a male donor in good health and CMV-seronegative.

This clone was counted only a few times. The rearrangement joins TRBV4-3 to TRBJ2-1, with 10 bases aligning to TRBD2. With V trimmed by 0 bases and J by 7 bases, 6 bases remained unmatched. The CDR3 contains 16 residues. The germline gives CDR1 LGHNA, CDR2 YSLEER. As DNA, the CDR3 is TGCGCCAGCAGCCAAGATGTTAGCGGGAGGTGGAATGAGCAGTTCTTC. This codes for CASSQDVSGRWNEQFF.

The chain joins TRBV30 to TRBJ2-7; tentatively, D is TRBD2 (6 bases). The germline V and J ends were trimmed by 3 bases and 4 bases, with 13 bases remaining between them. The CDR3 is made up of 13 amino acids. Germline V gene lookup returns CDR1 GTSNPN and CDR2 SVGIG (reference sequence). For the CDR3, the DNA is TGTGCCTGGAGAGGAGGGGCAGCGTACGAGCAGTACTTC. Residues: CAWRGGAAYEQYF.

The chain uses TRBV27 and TRBJ1-5; no clear D gene. With 3 bases removed from V and 4 bases from J, the gap between germline ends came to 7 bases. Germline lookup yields CDR1 MNHEY and CDR2 SMNVEV (reference sequence). The CDR3 contains 13 residues. CDR3 in DNA: TGTGCCAGCAGTTTGAGCCCTAATCAGCCCCAGCATTTT. Its protein product is CASSLSPNQPQHF.